This TCR beta chain was recorded in a study of T cells in Graves' hyperthyroidism and ophthalmopathy. Study-wide findings and caveats: In the blood, most expanded thyroid clonotypes above 0.001 appeared as well.

For the diagnoses, clinical symptoms, serum thyroxine and TRAb, thyroid ultrasound and orbital computed tomography were used. About this clonotype: Its antigen is currently unknown. This could be a read error, since a much larger clone is one nucleotide away.

Template material for amplifying TCR beta CDR3 regions consisted of RNA transcripts. Primed by the HTBI set, a first-round RT-PCR was run on the TCR CDR3. TCRdb reprocessed the multiplex PCR reads via MiXCR and lists one record per CDR3 protein. The table includes about 560,000 distinct CDR3 sequences, 14% detected once. This CDR3 comprises 14 residues. Losses at the gene ends were 4 bases for V and 10 bases for J; bases not matched to a gene: 9. CDR1 SGHRS and CDR2 YFSETQ come from the germline V gene. The clonotype comes from a woman aged 40 to 50 with Graves' hyperthyroidism. The chain couples TRBV5-1 to TRBJ2-1; 9 nucleotides line up with TRBD1. Sequenced: blood. The CDR3 sequence is CASSRQTGGNEQFF. The CDR3 nucleotides read TGCGCCAGCAGCCGCCAGACAGGGGGGAACGAGCAGTTCTTC.